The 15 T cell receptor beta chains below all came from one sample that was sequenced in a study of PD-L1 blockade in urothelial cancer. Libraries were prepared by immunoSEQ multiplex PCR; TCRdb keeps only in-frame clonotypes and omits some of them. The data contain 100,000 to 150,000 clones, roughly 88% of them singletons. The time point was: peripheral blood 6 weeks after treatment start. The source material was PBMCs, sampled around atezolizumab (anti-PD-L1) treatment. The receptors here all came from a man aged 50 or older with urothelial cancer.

In nucleotides, the CDR3 is TGTGCCAGCAGGTCTAGCGGGAGTCGCGCAGATACGCAGTATTTT. Its protein is CASRSSGSRADTQYF. V gene TRBV7-3 combines with J gene TRBJ2-3, with 10 positions matching TRBD2. Germline-derived CDR1 and CDR2 are SGHTA and FQGTGA. The V segment lost 6 bases and the J segment 4 bases; nucleotides outside the gene matches: 7. CDR3 size: 15 residues. Combining the CDR3 with reference TRBV7-3 and TRBJ2-3 gives the whole variable domain GAGVSQTPSNKVTEKGKYVELRCDPISGHTALYWYRQSLGQGPEFLIYFQGTGAADDSGLPNDRFFAVRPEGSVSTLKIQRTERGDSAVYLCASRSSGSRADTQYFGPGTRLTVL.

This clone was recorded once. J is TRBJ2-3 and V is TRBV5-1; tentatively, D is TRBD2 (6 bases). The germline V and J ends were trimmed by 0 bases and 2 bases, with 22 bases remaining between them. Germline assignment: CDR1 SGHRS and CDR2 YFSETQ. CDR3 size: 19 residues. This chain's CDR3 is CASSLALTGGSGFTDTQYF. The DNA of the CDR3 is TGCGCCAGCAGCTTGGCCCTGACCGGGGGTAGCGGATTCACAGATACGCAGTATTTT.

Here the CDR3 DNA reads TGTGCCAGCAGTTTAGGCAGGGGATGGACTGAAGCTTTCTTT. It specifies CASSLGRGWTEAFF. The rearrangement joins TRBV6-5 to TRBJ1-1; D is perhaps TRBD1 (6 bases). V lost 4 bases and J 5 bases, leaving 14 bases between the germline ends. The CDR3 covers 14 residues. CDR1 MNHEY and CDR2 SVGAGI come from the germline V gene.

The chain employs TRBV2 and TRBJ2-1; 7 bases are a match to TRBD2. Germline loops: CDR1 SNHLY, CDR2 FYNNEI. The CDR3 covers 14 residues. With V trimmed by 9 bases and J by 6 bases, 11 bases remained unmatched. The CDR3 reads CASAAGEIPNEQFF. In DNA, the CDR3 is TGTGCCAGTGCGGCGGGAGAAATCCCCAATGAGCAGTTCTTC.

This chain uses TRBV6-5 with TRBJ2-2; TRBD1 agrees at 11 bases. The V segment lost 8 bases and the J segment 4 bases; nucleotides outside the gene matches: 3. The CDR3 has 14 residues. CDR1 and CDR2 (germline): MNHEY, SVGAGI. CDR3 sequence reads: CASSGTGGTGELFF. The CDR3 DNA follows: TGTGCCAGCTCCGGGACAGGGGGCACCGGGGAGCTGTTTTTT.

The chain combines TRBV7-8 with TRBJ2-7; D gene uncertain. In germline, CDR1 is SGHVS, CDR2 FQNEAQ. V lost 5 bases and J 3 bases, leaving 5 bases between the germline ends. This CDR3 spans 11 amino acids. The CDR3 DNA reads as TGTGCCAGCAGCACCTACTACGAGCAGTACTTC. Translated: CASSTYYEQYF.

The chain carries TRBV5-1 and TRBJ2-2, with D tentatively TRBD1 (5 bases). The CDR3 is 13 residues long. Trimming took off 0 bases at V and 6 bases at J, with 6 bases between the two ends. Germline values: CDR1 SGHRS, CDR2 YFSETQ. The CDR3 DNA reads TGCGCCAGCAGCTTGGGGGGCCCCGGGGAGCTGTTTTTT. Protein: CASSLGGPGELFF.

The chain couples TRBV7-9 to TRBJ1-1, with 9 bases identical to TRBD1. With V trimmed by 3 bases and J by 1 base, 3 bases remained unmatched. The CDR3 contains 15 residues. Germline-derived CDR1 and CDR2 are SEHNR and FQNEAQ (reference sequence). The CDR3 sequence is CASSLGQGTNTEAFF. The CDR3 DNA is TGTGCCAGCAGCTTGGGACAGGGAACGAACACTGAAGCTTTCTTT.

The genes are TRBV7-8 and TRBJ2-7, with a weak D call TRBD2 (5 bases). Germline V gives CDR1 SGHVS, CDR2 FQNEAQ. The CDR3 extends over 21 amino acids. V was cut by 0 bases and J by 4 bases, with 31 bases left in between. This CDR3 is CASSLALILNLKDSGDYEQYF. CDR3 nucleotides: TGTGCCAGCAGCTTAGCGCTAATCCTAAACTTAAAGGACTCTGGGGATTACGAGCAGTACTTC.

CDR3: CASRLTGGTDTQYF. In nucleotides, the CDR3 is TGTGCCAGCAGGCTTACAGGGGGCACAGATACGCAGTATTTT. This chain uses TRBV5-6 with TRBJ2-3, with 7 bases identical to TRBD1. CDR1 is SGHDT, CDR2 YYEEEE, per germline. V trimming: 5 bases; J trimming: 1 base; junction bases outside the gene matches: 4. The CDR3 covers 14 residues.

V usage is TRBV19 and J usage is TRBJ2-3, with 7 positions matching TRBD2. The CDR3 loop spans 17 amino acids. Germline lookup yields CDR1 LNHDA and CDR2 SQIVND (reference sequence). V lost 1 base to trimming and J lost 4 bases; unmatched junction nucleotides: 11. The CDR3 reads CASSIVIGGSIPDTQYF. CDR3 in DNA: TGTGCCAGTAGTATAGTGATCGGCGGGAGTATCCCAGATACGCAGTATTTT.

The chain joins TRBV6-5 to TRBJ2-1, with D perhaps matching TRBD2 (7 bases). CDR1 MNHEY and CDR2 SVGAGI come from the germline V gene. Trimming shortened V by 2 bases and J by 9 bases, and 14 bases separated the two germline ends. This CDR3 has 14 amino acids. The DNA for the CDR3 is TGTGCCAGCAGTTACGGGCCAGGGGAGGGTGAGCAGTTCTTC. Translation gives CASSYGPGEGEQFF.

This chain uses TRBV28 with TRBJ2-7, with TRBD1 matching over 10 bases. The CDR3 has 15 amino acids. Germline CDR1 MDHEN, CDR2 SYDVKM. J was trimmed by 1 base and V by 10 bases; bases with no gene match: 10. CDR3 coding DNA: TGTGCCACCACCGAGACAGGGGGCGTTTCCTACGAGCAGTACTTC. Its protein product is CATTETGGVSYEQYF.

The chain's CDR3 is CASSHRQGASGRQMGDTQYF. The CDR3 DNA is TGCGCCAGCAGCCATCGCCAAGGGGCTAGCGGGAGGCAGATGGGAGATACGCAGTATTTT. The rearrangement joins TRBV4-1 to TRBJ2-3, with 11 bases identical to TRBD2. Per the germline V gene, CDR1 is MGHRA and CDR2 is YSYEKL. CDR3 length equals 20 residues. The V gene end was trimmed by 3 bases and the J gene end by 5 bases; junction bases not matched to a gene: 19.

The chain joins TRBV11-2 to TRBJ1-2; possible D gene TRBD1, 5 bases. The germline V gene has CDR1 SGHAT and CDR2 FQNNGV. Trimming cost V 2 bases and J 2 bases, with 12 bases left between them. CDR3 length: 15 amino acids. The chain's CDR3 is CASSLNGQLNYGYTF. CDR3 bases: TGTGCCAGCAGCTTAAATGGACAACTAAACTATGGCTACACCTTC.